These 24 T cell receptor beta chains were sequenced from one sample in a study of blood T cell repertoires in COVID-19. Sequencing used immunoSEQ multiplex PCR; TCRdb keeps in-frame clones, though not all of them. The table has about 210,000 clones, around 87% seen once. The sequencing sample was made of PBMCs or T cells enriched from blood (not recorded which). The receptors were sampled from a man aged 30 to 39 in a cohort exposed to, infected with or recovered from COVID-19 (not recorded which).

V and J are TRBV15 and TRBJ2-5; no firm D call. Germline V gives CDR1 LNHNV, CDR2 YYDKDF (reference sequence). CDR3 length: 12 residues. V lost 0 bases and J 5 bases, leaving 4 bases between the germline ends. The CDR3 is CATSRDMETQYF. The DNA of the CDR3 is TGTGCCACCAGCAGAGATATGGAGACCCAGTACTTC.

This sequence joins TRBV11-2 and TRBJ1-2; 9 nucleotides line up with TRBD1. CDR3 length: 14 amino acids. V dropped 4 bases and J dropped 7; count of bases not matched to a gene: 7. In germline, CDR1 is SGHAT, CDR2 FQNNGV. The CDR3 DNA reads TGTGCCAGCAGCTCGACAGGGGGTCGAGCTGGCTACACCTTC. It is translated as CASSSTGGRAGYTF.

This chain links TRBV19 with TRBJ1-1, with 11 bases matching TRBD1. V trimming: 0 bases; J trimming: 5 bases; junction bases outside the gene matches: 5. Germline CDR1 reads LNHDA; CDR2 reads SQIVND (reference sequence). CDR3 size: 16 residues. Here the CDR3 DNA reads TGTGCCAGTAGTATAGACGGGACAGGGGGTTGGACTGAAGCTTTCTTT. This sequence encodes CASSIDGTGGWTEAFF.

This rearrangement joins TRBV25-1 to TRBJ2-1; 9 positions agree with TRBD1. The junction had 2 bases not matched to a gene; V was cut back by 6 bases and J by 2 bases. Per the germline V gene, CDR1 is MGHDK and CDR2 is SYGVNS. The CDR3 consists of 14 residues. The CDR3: CASRGTGTYNEQFF. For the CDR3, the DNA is TGTGCCAGCAGGGGGACAGGGACCTACAATGAGCAGTTCTTC.

In DNA, the CDR3 is TGCGCCAGCAGTCAATCCTTCTCTGGAAACACCATATATTTT. Translating gives CASSQSFSGNTIYF. The chain links TRBV23-1 to TRBJ1-3; D call uncertain. Being an ORF, TRBV23-1 has a function that is uncertain. CDR3 size: 14 residues. Trimming left V 0 bases short and J 0 bases short, with 3 bases between.

The CDR3 is CASSYSSGGGQPQHF. Here the CDR3 DNA reads TGTGCCAGCAGTTACTCTTCAGGGGGCGGACAGCCCCAGCATTTT. V gene TRBV6-5 combines with J gene TRBJ1-5; 8 bases fit TRBD1. Trimming cost V 0 bases and J 7 bases; bases outside gene matches: 5. The CDR3 is 15 amino acids. Looked up from germline, CDR1 is MNHEY and CDR2 is SVGAGI.

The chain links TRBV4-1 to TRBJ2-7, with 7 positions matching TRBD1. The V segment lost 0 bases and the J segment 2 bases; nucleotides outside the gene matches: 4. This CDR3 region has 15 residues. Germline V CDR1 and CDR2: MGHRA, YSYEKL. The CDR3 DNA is TGCGCCAGCAGCCAAGACGAGGGGGCGACCTACGAGCAGTACTTC. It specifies CASSQDEGATYEQYF.

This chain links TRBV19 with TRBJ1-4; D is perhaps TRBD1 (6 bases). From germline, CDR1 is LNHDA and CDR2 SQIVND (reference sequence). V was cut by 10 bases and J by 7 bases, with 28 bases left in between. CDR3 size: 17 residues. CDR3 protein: CANNFRDTTGFVEKLFF. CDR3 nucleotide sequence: TGTGCCAACAACTTCCGGGACACCACCGGCTTTGTTGAAAAACTGTTTTTT.

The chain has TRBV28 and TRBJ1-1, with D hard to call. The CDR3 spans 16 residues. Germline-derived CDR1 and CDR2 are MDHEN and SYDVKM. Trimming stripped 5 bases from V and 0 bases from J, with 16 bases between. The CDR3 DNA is TGTGCCAGCAGTGGGCCTCTCCCGGCCTTGAACACTGAAGCTTTCTTT. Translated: CASSGPLPALNTEAFF.

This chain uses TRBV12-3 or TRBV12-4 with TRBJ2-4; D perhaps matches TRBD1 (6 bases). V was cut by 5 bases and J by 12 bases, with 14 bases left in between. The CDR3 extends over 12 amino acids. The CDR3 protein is CASSADRTSQYF. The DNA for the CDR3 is TGTGCCAGCAGTGCGGACAGAACCTCTCAGTACTTC.

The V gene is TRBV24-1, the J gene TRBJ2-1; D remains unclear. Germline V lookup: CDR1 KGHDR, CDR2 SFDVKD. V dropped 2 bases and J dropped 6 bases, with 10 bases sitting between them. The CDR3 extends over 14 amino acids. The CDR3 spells CATSDYLSSNEQFF. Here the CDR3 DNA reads TGTGCCACCAGTGATTACCTTAGCTCCAATGAGCAGTTCTTC.

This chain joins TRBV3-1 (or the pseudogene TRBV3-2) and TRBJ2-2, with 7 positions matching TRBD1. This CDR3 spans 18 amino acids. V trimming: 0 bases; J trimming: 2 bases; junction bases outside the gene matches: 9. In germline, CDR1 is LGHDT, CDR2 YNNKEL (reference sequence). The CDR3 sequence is CASSQESQGDSNTGELFF. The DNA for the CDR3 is TGTGCCAGCAGCCAAGAGTCTCAGGGGGATTCTAACACCGGGGAGCTGTTTTTT.

This CDR3 reads CASSRLGEQFF. The CDR3 DNA reads as TGTGCCAGCAGTAGACTCGGTGAGCAGTTCTTC. The rearrangement links TRBV27 to TRBJ2-1, with D uncertain. The CDR3 runs 11 residues. Germline values: CDR1 MNHEY, CDR2 SMNVEV (reference sequence). Trimming took off 5 bases at V and 9 bases at J, with 8 bases between the two ends.

The CDR3 sequence: CASSLEGAGSLEQYF. The CDR3 nucleotides are TGTGCCAGCAGCTTAGAAGGGGCAGGGTCCCTCGAGCAGTACTTC. The rearrangement uses TRBV7-8 and TRBJ2-7, with D tentatively TRBD1 (5 bases). The germline V and J ends were trimmed by 1 base and 6 bases, with 16 bases remaining between them. The CDR3 spans 15 residues. Germline lookup yields CDR1 SGHVS and CDR2 FQNEAQ.

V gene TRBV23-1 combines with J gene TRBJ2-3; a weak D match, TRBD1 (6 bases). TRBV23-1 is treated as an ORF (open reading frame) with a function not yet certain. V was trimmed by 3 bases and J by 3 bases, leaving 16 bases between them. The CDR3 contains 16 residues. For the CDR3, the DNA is TGCGCCAGCAGTCATCGGCCGACAGGCGATACAGATACGCAGTATTTT. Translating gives CASSHRPTGDTDTQYF.

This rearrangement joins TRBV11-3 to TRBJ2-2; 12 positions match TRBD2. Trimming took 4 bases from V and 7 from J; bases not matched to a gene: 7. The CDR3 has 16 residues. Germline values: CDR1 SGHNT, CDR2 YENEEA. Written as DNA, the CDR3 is TGTGCCAGCAGCTCCGGACTAGCGGGATTAAACGGGGAGCTGTTTTTT. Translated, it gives CASSSGLAGLNGELFF.

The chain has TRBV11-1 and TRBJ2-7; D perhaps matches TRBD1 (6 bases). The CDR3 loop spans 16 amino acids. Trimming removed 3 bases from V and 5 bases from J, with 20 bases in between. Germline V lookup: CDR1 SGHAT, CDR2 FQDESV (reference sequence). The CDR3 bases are TGTGCCAGCAGCTTCTCGTGGGGGCAGGGGCTCAACGAGCAGTACTTC. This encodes CASSFSWGQGLNEQYF. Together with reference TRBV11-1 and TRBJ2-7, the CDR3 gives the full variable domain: EAEVAQSPRYKITEKSQAVAFWCDPISGHATLYWYRQILGQGPELLVQFQDESVVDDSQLPKDRFSAERLKGVDSTLKIQPAELGDSAMYLCASSFSWGQGLNEQYFGPGTRLTVT.

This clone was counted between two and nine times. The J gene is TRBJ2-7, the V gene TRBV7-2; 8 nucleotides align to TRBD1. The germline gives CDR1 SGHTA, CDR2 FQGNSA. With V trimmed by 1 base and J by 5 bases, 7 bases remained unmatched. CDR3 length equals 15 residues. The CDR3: CASSLERTGSHEQYF. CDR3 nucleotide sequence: TGTGCCAGCAGCTTAGAGAGGACAGGGAGCCACGAGCAGTACTTC.

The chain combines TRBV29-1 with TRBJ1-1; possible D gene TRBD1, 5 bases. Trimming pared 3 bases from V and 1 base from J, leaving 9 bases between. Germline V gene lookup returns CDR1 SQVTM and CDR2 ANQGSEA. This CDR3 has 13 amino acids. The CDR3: CSVDRQRNTEAFF. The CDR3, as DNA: TGCAGCGTTGACCGACAGAGGAACACTGAAGCTTTCTTT.

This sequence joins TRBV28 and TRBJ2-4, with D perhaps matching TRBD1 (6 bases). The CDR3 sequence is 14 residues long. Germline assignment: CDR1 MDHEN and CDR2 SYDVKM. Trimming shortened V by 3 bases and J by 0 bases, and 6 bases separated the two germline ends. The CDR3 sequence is CASSLGQAKNIQYF. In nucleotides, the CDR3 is TGTGCCAGCAGTTTGGGACAAGCCAAAAACATTCAGTACTTC.

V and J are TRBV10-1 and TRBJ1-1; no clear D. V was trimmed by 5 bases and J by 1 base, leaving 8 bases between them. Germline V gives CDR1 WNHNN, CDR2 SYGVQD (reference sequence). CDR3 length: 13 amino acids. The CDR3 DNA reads TGCGCCAGCAGTTCGGCGGGGAACACTGAAGCTTTCTTT. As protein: CASSSAGNTEAFF.

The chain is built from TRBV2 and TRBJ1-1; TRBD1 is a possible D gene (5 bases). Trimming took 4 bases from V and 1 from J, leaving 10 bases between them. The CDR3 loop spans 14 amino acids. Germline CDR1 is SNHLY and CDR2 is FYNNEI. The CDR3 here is CASSGGLPNTEAFF. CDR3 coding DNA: TGTGCCAGCAGTGGGGGACTACCGAACACTGAAGCTTTCTTT. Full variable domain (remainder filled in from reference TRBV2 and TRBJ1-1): EPEVTQTPSHQVTQMGQEVILRCVPISNHLYFYWYRQILGQKVEFLVSFYNNEISEKSEIFDDQFSVERPDGSNFTLKIRSTKLEDSAMYFCASSGGLPNTEAFFGQGTRLTVV.

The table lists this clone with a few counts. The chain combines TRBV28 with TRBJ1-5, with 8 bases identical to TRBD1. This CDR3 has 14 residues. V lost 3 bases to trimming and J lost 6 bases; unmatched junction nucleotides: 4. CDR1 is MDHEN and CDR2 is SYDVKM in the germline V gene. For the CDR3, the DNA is TGTGCCAGCAGTTTCGGACAGGGCGGTCAGCCCCAGCATTTT. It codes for CASSFGQGGQPQHF. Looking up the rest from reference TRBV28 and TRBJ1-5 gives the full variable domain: DVKVTQSSRYLVKRTGEKVFLECVQDMDHENMFWYRQDPGLGLRLIYFSYDVKMKEKGDIPEGYSVSREKKERFSLILESASTNQTSMYLCASSFGQGGQPQHFGDGTRLSIL.

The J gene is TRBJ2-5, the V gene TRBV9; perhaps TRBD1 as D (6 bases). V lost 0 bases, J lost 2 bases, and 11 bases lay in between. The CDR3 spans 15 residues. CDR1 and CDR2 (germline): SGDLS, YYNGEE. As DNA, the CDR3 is TGTGCCAGCAGCGTAGCCCCGACAGGTCAAGAGACCCAGTACTTC. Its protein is CASSVAPTGQETQYF. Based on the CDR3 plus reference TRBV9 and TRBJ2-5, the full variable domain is DSGVTQTPKHLITATGQRVTLRCSPRSGDLSVYWYQQSLDQGLQFLIQYYNGEERAKGNILERFSAQQFPDLHSELNLSSLELGDSALYFCASSVAPTGQETQYFGPGTRLLVL.